The 27 T cell receptor beta chains reported below all come from one sample, sequenced in a study of T cell responses to AZD1222 COVID-19 vaccine. Method: immunoSEQ multiplex PCR; TCRdb's copy keeps in-frame clones and lacks some. The sample includes some 100,000 clones, just under 90% of them seen just once. Here the sequenced sample was peripheral blood, taken on day 0 of AZD1222 vaccination. Receptor source: an adult in good health.

This clone was seen once. CDR3 DNA sequence: TGTGCCAGCAGCGCCGTAGCGGGGGGACGCACAGATACGCAGTATTTT. Translated: CASSAVAGGRTDTQYF. V gene TRBV7-9 combines with J gene TRBJ2-3; 10 nucleotides line up with TRBD2. From germline, CDR1 is SEHNR and CDR2 FQNEAQ (reference sequence). With V trimmed by 5 bases and J by 1 base, 6 bases remained unmatched. The CDR3 runs to 16 residues.

The rearrangement joins TRBV19 to TRBJ2-1; the D gene is possibly TRBD1 (6 bases). Trimming took off 1 base at V and 5 bases at J, with 12 bases between the two ends. The CDR3 covers 15 residues. Per the germline V gene, CDR1 is LNHDA and CDR2 is SQIVND (reference sequence). The CDR3 protein is CASSIGQGNHNEQFF. CDR3 nucleotide sequence: TGTGCCAGTAGTATAGGGCAGGGGAATCACAATGAGCAGTTCTTC.

V gene TRBV7-2 combines with J gene TRBJ2-5; D gene ambiguous. The germline gives CDR1 SGHTA, CDR2 FQGNSA. The CDR3 totals 14 residues. The V end lost 0 bases, the J end lost 2 bases, and 7 bases lay between the germline ends. The CDR3 region is CASSLAGIQETQYF. The CDR3, as DNA: TGTGCCAGCAGCTTAGCGGGGATTCAAGAGACCCAGTACTTC.

V is TRBV29-1 and J is TRBJ2-7; D could derive from TRBD1 or TRBD2 (6 bases each). The CDR3 contains 11 residues. V was shortened by 6 bases and J by 6 bases, with 12 bases between the two germline ends. Germline V gives CDR1 SQVTM, CDR2 ANQGSEA. CDR3 sequence: CSVTRGGEQYF. CDR3 in DNA: TGCAGCGTGACCAGGGGAGGCGAGCAGTACTTC.

This chain joins TRBV5-8 and TRBJ1-4; D is unclear. V lost 4 bases, J lost 0 bases, and 13 bases lay in between. This CDR3 is built from 16 residues. The germline gives CDR1 SGHTS, CDR2 YDEGEE. CDR3 in DNA: TGTGCCAGCAGCCTATACCAAGCCCCAACTAATGAAAAACTGTTTTTT. It is translated as CASSLYQAPTNEKLFF.

This clone was seen more than once but under ten times. The chain has TRBV18 and TRBJ2-1, with a tentative D call TRBD2 (5 bases). With 3 bases removed from V and 9 bases from J, the gap between germline ends came to 9 bases. This CDR3 region has 12 residues. The germline V gene has CDR1 KGHSH and CDR2 LQKENI. The CDR3 loop is CASSPLAGEQFF. CDR3 DNA: TGTGCCAGCTCACCGCTAGCAGGTGAGCAGTTCTTC.

This clone was detected once. The V gene is TRBV24-1, the J gene TRBJ2-1; D might be TRBD2 (5 bases). The CDR3 sequence is 14 residues long. Per the germline V gene, CDR1 is KGHDR and CDR2 is SFDVKD. V lost 6 bases and J lost 9, with 17 bases in between. In DNA, the CDR3 is TGTGCCACCAGTTCATGGACTTTGGGCGGTGAGCAGTTCTTC. Translated: CATSSWTLGGEQFF.

J is TRBJ1-1 and V is TRBV30; D gene uncertain. The germline gives CDR1 GTSNPN, CDR2 SVGIG (reference sequence). CDR3 length equals 14 residues. V dropped 5 bases and J dropped 4 bases, with 17 bases sitting between them. The CDR3 loop is CAWGVPPARTEAFF. The CDR3 DNA reads as TGTGCCTGGGGGGTTCCCCCGGCCCGCACTGAAGCTTTCTTT.

The chain couples TRBV27 to TRBJ1-3; unclear D gene. The length of the CDR3 is 13 residues. CDR1 and CDR2 from the germline V gene are MNHEY and SMNVEV (reference sequence). Trimming removed 11 bases from V and 0 bases from J, with 11 bases in between. CDR3 residues: CASRRSSGNTIYF. DNA for the CDR3: TGTGCCTCTCGGAGGTCCTCTGGAAACACCATATATTTT.

This rearrangement joins TRBV7-9 to TRBJ2-7; D ambiguous. In germline, CDR1 is SEHNR, CDR2 FQNEAQ (reference sequence). This CDR3 has 13 amino acids. Between the trimmed V and J ends, which lost 2 bases and 9 bases, there was a span of 14 bases. The CDR3 DNA is TGTGCCAGCAGCTTAACGGTGGAGTCCGGGCAGTACTTC. Protein: CASSLTVESGQYF.

The rearrangement uses TRBV30 and TRBJ1-1, with no clear D. Germline assignment: CDR1 GTSNPN and CDR2 SVGIG (reference sequence). Trimming shortened V by 3 bases and J by 6 bases, and 8 bases separated the two germline ends. CDR3 length equals 11 residues. CDR3 amino acids: CAWSERAEAFF. DNA for the CDR3: TGTGCCTGGAGCGAGAGGGCTGAAGCTTTCTTT.

V and J are TRBV7-8 and TRBJ1-1; perhaps TRBD1 as D (5 bases). CDR3 length: 14 amino acids. Germline V lookup: CDR1 SGHVS, CDR2 FQNEAQ. V gave up 0 bases and J gave up 6 bases, with 11 bases separating them. In nucleotides, the CDR3 is TGTGCCAGCAGCTTAGCGTCAGGGACGGCTGAAGCTTTCTTT. Protein sequence: CASSLASGTAEAFF.

V is TRBV27 and J is TRBJ2-2; TRBD2 agrees at 10 bases. The CDR3 has 15 residues. Germline V gene data show CDR1 as MNHEY and CDR2 as SMNVEV (reference sequence). V dropped 7 bases and J dropped 3; count of bases not matched to a gene: 5. The CDR3 DNA reads TGTGCCAGCACTAGGCTAGCGGGGGACACCGGGGAGCTGTTTTTT. This translates into CASTRLAGDTGELFF.

This clone is a singleton in its sample. The gene calls are TRBV5-6 and TRBJ2-2; D is ambiguous. Trimming stripped 1 base from V and 0 bases from J, with 10 bases between. Germline lookup yields CDR1 SGHDT and CDR2 YYEEEE. CDR3 size: 16 residues. In nucleotides, the CDR3 is TGTGCCAGCAGCTTGCTAGGTTCCACGAACACCGGGGAGCTGTTTTTT. Protein product: CASSLLGSTNTGELFF.

This chain joins TRBV5-1 and TRBJ1-2; D perhaps matches TRBD1 (6 bases). V was clipped by 4 bases and J by 5 bases, with 15 bases between them. The CDR3 contains 14 residues. In germline, CDR1 is SGHRS, CDR2 YFSETQ. CDR3 sequence: CASSLGAASYGYTF. The CDR3 nucleotides are TGCGCCAGCAGCCTGGGGGCAGCTTCATATGGCTACACCTTC.

The rearrangement links TRBV7-9 to TRBJ2-5; 12 bases are a match to TRBD2. In germline, CDR1 is SEHNR, CDR2 FQNEAQ (reference sequence). This CDR3 is built from 17 residues. Trimming cost V 2 bases and J 5 bases; bases outside gene matches: 9. The CDR3 here is CASSLWRLAGGQETQYF. CDR3 DNA: TGTGCCAGCAGCTTATGGCGGCTAGCGGGGGGGCAGGAGACCCAGTACTTC.

The rearrangement links TRBV7-9 to TRBJ1-1; D call uncertain. The germline gives CDR1 SEHNR, CDR2 FQNEAQ (reference sequence). V was cut by 1 base and J by 4 bases, with 13 bases left in between. The CDR3 is made up of 15 amino acids. CDR3 sequence reads: CASSLGRPGPTEAFF. The CDR3 DNA is TGTGCCAGCAGCTTAGGTAGGCCGGGTCCCACTGAAGCTTTCTTT.

The chain combines TRBV7-9 with TRBJ2-7; TRBD2 matches 9 bases. Germline assignment: CDR1 SEHNR and CDR2 FQNEAQ (reference sequence). This CDR3 spans 14 amino acids. V lost 5 bases to trimming and J lost 3 bases; unmatched junction nucleotides: 5. CDR3 residues: CASSPGAGGYEQYF. DNA for the CDR3: TGTGCCAGCAGCCCCGGAGCGGGAGGCTACGAGCAGTACTTC.

This chain uses TRBV7-2 with TRBJ2-1, with TRBD2 matching 10 bases. The V segment lost 4 bases and the J segment 5 bases; nucleotides outside the gene matches: 5. This CDR3 comprises 15 residues. The germline V gene encodes CDR1 SGHTA and CDR2 FQGNSA. CDR3 coding DNA: TGTGCCAGCAGCTCGGAGCGGGGGGGCAACAATGAGCAGTTCTTC. It is translated as CASSSERGGNNEQFF.

This clone was counted between two and nine times. This chain joins TRBV7-3 and TRBJ1-1; D uncertain. Between the trimmed V and J ends, which lost 1 base and 4 bases, there was a span of 7 bases. The CDR3 runs 13 residues. Germline assignment: CDR1 SGHTA and CDR2 FQGTGA. Written as DNA, the CDR3 is TGTGCCAGCAGCTTAATGGAGGTCACTGAAGCTTTCTTT. Translation: CASSLMEVTEAFF.

The chain carries TRBV21-1 and TRBJ2-7; the D call in the table, TRBD1, was not verified against the DNA. TRBV21-1 is assigned pseudogene status. The CDR3 covers 16 residues. The CDR3 is CASSKGEGDRGYEQYF. CDR3 bases: TGTGCCAGCAGCAAAGGGGAGGGGGACAGGGGTTACGAGCAGTACTTC.

The chain has TRBV14 and TRBJ1-1; possible D gene TRBD1, 6 bases. The germline V and J ends were trimmed by 3 bases and 1 base, with 15 bases remaining between them. Germline V gene lookup returns CDR1 SGHDN and CDR2 FVKESK. CDR3 size: 16 residues. The CDR3, as DNA: TGTGCCAGCAGCCAGGACAGAAGTAGGACGAACACTGAAGCTTTCTTT. Amino acids: CASSQDRSRTNTEAFF.

The chain carries TRBV19 and TRBJ1-1; the D gene is possibly TRBD1 (5 bases). The germline V gene encodes CDR1 LNHDA and CDR2 SQIVND (reference sequence). The V end lost 3 bases, the J end lost 0 bases, and 11 bases lay between the germline ends. There are 15 residues in the CDR3. The CDR3 DNA sequence: TGTGCCAGTAGTATCCCGACAGTTTTGAACACTGAAGCTTTCTTT. Its translation: CASSIPTVLNTEAFF.

The gene calls are TRBV9 and TRBJ2-2; D is undetermined. The germline V and J ends were trimmed by 0 bases and 5 bases, with 11 bases remaining between them. The CDR3 is 15 amino acids. Germline V gene lookup returns CDR1 SGDLS and CDR2 YYNGEE. Written as DNA, the CDR3 is TGTGCCAGCAGCGTAGCCACAGTTCAAACCGGGGAGCTGTTTTTT. This sequence encodes CASSVATVQTGELFF.

This chain uses TRBV6-5 with TRBJ1-6; D is possibly TRBD1 (5 bases). Germline V gene sequence: CDR1 MNHEY, CDR2 SVGAGI. Trimming stripped 6 bases from V and 7 bases from J, with 16 bases between. The CDR3 loop spans 15 amino acids. The DNA of the CDR3 is TGTGCCAGCAGCCCCCCGGGACGGGGGAATTCACCCCTCCACTTT. Its translation is CASSPPGRGNSPLHF.

This clone occurred once. This chain uses TRBV6-2 or TRBV6-3 with TRBJ2-6, with D possibly matching TRBD1 (5 bases). CDR1 is MNHEY, CDR2 SVGEGT, per germline. V was cut by 5 bases and J by 7 bases, with 18 bases left in between. The CDR3 length is 16 residues. This chain's CDR3 is CASSRIYRSRANVLTF. CDR3 coding DNA: TGTGCCAGCAGTCGGATCTACAGGTCTCGAGCCAACGTCCTGACTTTC.

The rearrangement links TRBV3-1 (or the pseudogene TRBV3-2) to TRBJ1-1, with 8 bases matching TRBD1. The germline CDR1 and CDR2 sequences are LGHDT and YNNKEL (reference sequence). V lost 1 base, J lost 11 bases, and 3 bases stayed unmatched. The CDR3 is 12 residues long. The CDR3 sequence: CASSQGTGWAFF. The CDR3 coding sequence is TGTGCCAGCAGCCAAGGGACAGGGTGGGCTTTCTTT.